In its sample, the clone carrying this T cell receptor beta chain was seen a few times. This sample is part of a study of cytomegalovirus exposure and HLA in healthy donors. As for the donors, each was a healthy bone marrow donor. CDR3 length: 15 residues. V lost 5 bases and J lost 5; bases outside the gene matches: 4. Germline loops: CDR1 LGHNA, CDR2 YNFKEQ. Primers: 60 Vbeta forward and 13 Jbeta reverse. The method was immunoSEQ multiplex PCR; TCRdb's version includes in-frame clones alone and lacks a portion of them. Counted here are about 160,000 clones, 65% to 85% occurring once; the ten biggest clones make up 6.5% to 8.5%.

This receptor was taken from a woman aged 40 to 50 in good health and CMV-seropositive. Sequencing was done on a sample of PBMCs. The chain links TRBV4-2 to TRBJ2-2; 11 bases map to TRBD1. CDR3 sequence reads: CASSLGTGGTGELFF. The CDR3 DNA is TGTGCCAGCAGCTTGGGGACAGGGGGGACCGGGGAGCTGTTTTTT.